This T cell receptor beta chain is drawn from a study of T cell responses to AZD1222 COVID-19 vaccine. Study outcomes and limitations: Clonal diversity was possibly underestimated; the donors were predominantly white British and more often female. CD4 TCRs associated with vaccination spanned spike, dominating at 160-218 and 743-854. Seropositivity was recorded at baseline in only 6 or 7 AZD1222 recipients.

Looked up from germline, CDR1 is MGHRA and CDR2 is YSYEKL. Trimming removed 1 base from V and 0 bases from J; junction bases left unmatched: 5. This CDR3 has 18 amino acids. Of note for this clone: What it binds is not known.

TCRdb's copy holds only in-frame clones and misses some; the assay was immunoSEQ multiplex PCR. The sample records some 86,000 clones, around nine tenths being singletons. Second-dose timings of about 4 or about 12 weeks were pooled. The source material was peripheral blood, sampled 28 days after the second AZD1222 dose. V usage is TRBV4-1 and J usage is TRBJ2-1; 11 nucleotides align to TRBD2. The TCR sequence derives from an adult who received the AZD1222 COVID-19 vaccine. CDR3 sequence reads: CASSQGTSGLLSYNEQFF. The CDR3 bases are TGCGCCAGCAGCCAAGGGACTAGCGGGCTCCTCTCCTACAATGAGCAGTTCTTC.